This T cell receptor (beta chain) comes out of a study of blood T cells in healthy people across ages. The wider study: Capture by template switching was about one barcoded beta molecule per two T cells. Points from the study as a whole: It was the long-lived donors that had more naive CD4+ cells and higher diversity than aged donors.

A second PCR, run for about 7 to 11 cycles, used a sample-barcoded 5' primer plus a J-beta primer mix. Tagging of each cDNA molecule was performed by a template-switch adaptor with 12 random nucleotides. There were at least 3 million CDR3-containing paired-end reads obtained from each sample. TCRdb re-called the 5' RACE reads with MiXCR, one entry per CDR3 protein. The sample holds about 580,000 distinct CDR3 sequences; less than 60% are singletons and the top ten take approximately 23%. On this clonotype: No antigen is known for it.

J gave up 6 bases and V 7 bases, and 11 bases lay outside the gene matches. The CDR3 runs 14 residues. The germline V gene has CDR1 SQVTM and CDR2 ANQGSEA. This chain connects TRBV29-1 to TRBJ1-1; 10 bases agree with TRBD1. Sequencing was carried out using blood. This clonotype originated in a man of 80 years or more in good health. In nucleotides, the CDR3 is TGCAGCGCTCCCGGACAGGGGGGGGGCCCTGAAGCTTTCTTT. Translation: CSAPGQGGGPEAFF.